The 14 T cell receptor beta chains listed next were all sequenced from one sample in a study of T cell responses to AZD1222 COVID-19 vaccine. Assay: immunoSEQ multiplex PCR; the TCRdb copy retains only in-frame clones and omits some. The sample has 77,000 or so clones, 85% to 95% seen once; the top ten hold around 30%. This sample comprised peripheral blood, obtained 28 days after the second AZD1222 dose. These receptors originate from an adult who received the AZD1222 COVID-19 vaccine.

Concerning this clone: Other DNA sequences in the sample encode the same CDR3. This chain connects TRBV24-1 to TRBJ2-2; D remains unclear. The CDR3 length is 13 residues. Trimming shortened V by 0 bases and J by 5 bases, and 3 bases separated the two germline ends. Germline loops: CDR1 KGHDR, CDR2 SFDVKD. For the CDR3, the DNA is TGTGCCACCAGTGATTTGAGAACCGGGGAGCTGTTTTTT. Protein: CATSDLRTGELFF.

The chain links TRBV5-5 to TRBJ2-7, with D unclear. Deletions cut 3 bases from V and 2 bases from J, with 3 bases between. This CDR3 contains 11 residues. Per the germline V gene, CDR1 is SGHKS and CDR2 is YYEKEE (reference sequence). CDR3 nucleotides: TGTGCCAGCAGCTCCGCCTACGAGCAGTACTTC. As protein: CASSSAYEQYF.

The J gene is TRBJ1-5, the V gene TRBV18; no clear D. This CDR3 has 15 amino acids. V lost 4 bases, J lost 0 bases, and 10 bases lay in between. Germline V gene sequence: CDR1 KGHSH, CDR2 LQKENI. The CDR3 nucleotides are TGTGCCAGCTCACTAACGGGAAATAGCAATCAGCCCCAGCATTTT. Amino acids: CASSLTGNSNQPQHF. Full variable domain (outside the CDR3, taken from reference TRBV18 and TRBJ1-5): NAGVMQNPRHLVRRRGQEARLRCSPMKGHSHVYWYRQLPEEGLKFMVYLQKENIIDESGMPKERFSAEFPKEGPSILRIQQVVRGDSAAYFCASSLTGNSNQPQHFGDGTRLSIL.

J is TRBJ1-1 and V is TRBV29-1, with unresolved D. V was cut by 5 bases and J by 3 bases, with 13 bases left in between. This CDR3 contains 13 residues. Germline CDR1 is SQVTM and CDR2 is ANQGSEA. This CDR3 is CSVSGKRDTEAFF. Here the CDR3 DNA reads TGCAGCGTTTCCGGGAAGAGAGACACTGAAGCTTTCTTT.

The J gene is TRBJ2-5, the V gene TRBV3-1 (or the pseudogene TRBV3-2); a weak D match, TRBD1 (5 bases). Germline-derived CDR1 and CDR2 are LGHDT and YNNKEL (reference sequence). V was pared by 1 base and J by 5 bases, with 11 bases between. The CDR3 is made up of 14 amino acids. The CDR3 reads CASSQGQGRETQYF. In nucleotides, the CDR3 is TGTGCCAGCAGCCAAGGCCAGGGCCGGGAGACCCAGTACTTC.

The V gene is TRBV12-1, the J gene TRBJ2-2; whether TRBD1, the table's D call, matches the DNA was not checked. TRBV12-1 is a listed pseudogene. This CDR3 contains 16 residues. The CDR3 nucleotides are TGTGCCAGCAGCTTTGACAGGCCCTTGAACACCGGGGAGCTGTTTTTT. It is translated as CASSFDRPLNTGELFF.

This clone appeared a single time. The chain is built from TRBV6-4 and TRBJ2-1, with D perhaps TRBD1 (6 bases). V was shortened by 7 bases and J by 6 bases, with 22 bases between the two germline ends. The CDR3 length is 16 residues. Germline lookup yields CDR1 MRHNA and CDR2 SNTAGT. Written as DNA, the CDR3 is TGTGCCAGCATTTACCAGGGGAGCCCAAAAATCAATGAGCAGTTCTTC. Translated: CASIYQGSPKINEQFF.

V and J are TRBV6-5 and TRBJ1-1; no clear D. This CDR3 has 13 amino acids. V lost 4 bases, J lost 1 base, and 7 bases lay in between. The germline V gene encodes CDR1 MNHEY and CDR2 SVGAGI. As DNA, the CDR3 is TGTGCCAGCAGTTTAGGAGAGAACACTGAAGCTTTCTTT. It encodes CASSLGENTEAFF.

The chain links TRBV6-5 to TRBJ1-1; TRBD1 might be the D (5 bases). Trimming took off 5 bases at V and 4 bases at J, with 11 bases between the two ends. Per the germline V gene, CDR1 is MNHEY and CDR2 is SVGAGI. The CDR3 contains 13 residues. CDR3 loop: CASSPLGTTEAFF. In DNA form, the CDR3 reads TGTGCCAGCAGTCCTTTGGGGACCACTGAAGCTTTCTTT.

The chain joins TRBV7-9 to TRBJ2-3, with TRBD2 matching over 7 bases. Germline values: CDR1 SEHNR, CDR2 FQNEAQ (reference sequence). The CDR3 contains 18 residues. Trimming took 0 bases from V and 0 from J; bases not matched to a gene: 9. The CDR3 loop is CASSLAMSAGSSTDTQYF. The CDR3, as DNA: TGTGCCAGCAGCTTAGCGATGTCAGCGGGATCTAGCACAGATACGCAGTATTTT.

This CDR3 is CASSPQGGGQETQYF. The CDR3 region has the DNA TGTGCCAGCAGTCCACAGGGGGGAGGGCAAGAGACCCAGTACTTC. V and J are TRBV5-4 and TRBJ2-5, with D possibly TRBD1 on 8 matching bases. The germline V gene encodes CDR1 SGHNT and CDR2 YYREEE (reference sequence). Deletions cut 5 bases from V and 2 bases from J, with 16 bases between. The CDR3 consists of 15 residues.

The chain has TRBV25-1 and TRBJ1-1; TRBD1 matches 8 bases. This CDR3 comprises 16 residues. In germline, CDR1 is MGHDK, CDR2 SYGVNS. Trimming cost V 4 bases and J 1 base; bases outside gene matches: 8. The CDR3 reads CASSGFLDRGNTEAFF. The CDR3 DNA follows: TGTGCCAGCAGTGGATTCCTAGACAGGGGGAACACTGAAGCTTTCTTT.

The chain employs TRBV25-1 and TRBJ1-6; D possibly corresponds to TRBD1 (5 bases). The CDR3 consists of 15 residues. V was clipped by 1 base and J by 9 bases, with 13 bases between them. Germline CDR1 is MGHDK and CDR2 is SYGVNS. This CDR3 is CASSELLQESSPLHF. In DNA, the CDR3 is TGTGCCAGCAGTGAATTATTACAGGAGAGTTCACCCCTCCACTTT.

V is TRBV6-4 and J is TRBJ2-1, with 11 bases matching TRBD2. Trimming took 3 bases from V and 8 from J; bases not matched to a gene: 6. Germline-derived CDR1 and CDR2 are MRHNA and SNTAGT. This CDR3 contains 15 residues. This CDR3 reads CASSEDSGRADEQFF. CDR3 DNA sequence: TGTGCCAGCAGTGAGGATAGCGGGAGGGCCGATGAGCAGTTCTTC.